Listed below are T cell receptor beta chains from one sample, sequenced in a study of T cell changes during pregnancy in multiple sclerosis. The method was immunoSEQ multiplex PCR; TCRdb's version includes in-frame clones alone and lacks a portion of them. This table has some 36,000 clones, around 90% appearing once. This specimen was CD4+ T cells from peripheral blood mononuclear cells, taken in the second trimester of pregnancy. The receptors shown here come from a female donor in good health, enrolled as a control in a pregnancy study. Both conserved end residues are part of each CDR3. The order of the fields is V gene, CDR3 protein.

TRBV6-6 | CASGDRGDEAFF
TRBV4-3 | CASSQGITSYEQYF
TRBV9 | CASSVDGRPGGGYTF
TRBV10-2 | CASSEAAGSYGYTF
TRBV13 | CASSLRAGLGGNTIYF
TRBV9 | CASSTLFGSLTDTQYF
TRBV5-1 | CASSNTGTGLSGANVLTF
TRBV7-2 | CASSRDRASQETQYF
TRBV27 | CASKQAGTTRIYTEAFF
TRBV7-2 | CASSPDTFREQYF
TRBV13 | CASSPIGVTDTQYF
TRBV19 | CASSKQGTQYF
TRBV6-4 | CASSDTTGHNEQFF
TRBV2 | CASSETRAGGTNNEQFF
TRBV7-2 | CASSFGTSGGEQYF
TRBV19 | CASSTEDRVGYGYTF
TRBV5-1 | CASSLAVQAGRPPAFF
TRBV6-5 | CASSFYGASGGIEQFF
TRBV7-2 | CASSLGRGQGPFF
TRBV28 | CASSLVAGYNEQFF
TRBV27 | CASSFHRVDTEAFF
TRBV10-3 | CAISDLQGNYGYTF
TRBV9 | CASYALEEAMNTEAFF
TRBV5-1 | CASSGLPGLGEAFF
TRBV15 | CATRRAGGGVGYGYTF
TRBV18 | CASILQGGDTEAFF
TRBV4-3 | CASSQSNQRYGYTF
TRBV7-6 | CASSLAFRDGGRNYGYTF
TRBV27 | CASSPLGGWGRDEQYF
TRBV19 | CASSIQEHYEQYF
TRBV4-2 | CASSQWTMNEQFF
TRBV6-6 | CASSYELAGGRETQYF
TRBV7-2 | CASSFFAGPYNEQFF
TRBV7-2 | CASGIQGRNYEQYF
TRBV6-5 | CASSRTGGRGGYTF
TRBV7-2 | CASSTQGAGETQYF
TRBV28 | CASRTSGGFPDTQYF
TRBV28 | CASSFAQVRANAFF
TRBV11-2 | CASSLDQRGSSYNEQFF
TRBV18 | CASSPLAGGPGNEQFF
TRBV19 | CASSIQGQGLGEQYF
TRBV5-8 | CASSLALGTGRAKNIQYF
TRBV4-1 | CASSQVGDSYSPLHF
TRBV6-5 | CASSYSERAGRDGYTF
TRBV7-6 | CASTLGGGVTDTQYF
TRBV5-1 | CASSFGDTDTQYF
TRBV7-2 | CASSRGLEETQYF
TRBV13 | CASSPTGQGRTEAFF
TRBV7-3 | CASSLGTLGDTQYF
TRBV9 | CASSPGGTSIAKNIQYF
TRBV18 | CASSLQGDYGYTF
TRBV4-1 | CASSQVLGGTQPQHF